This T cell receptor beta chain was sequenced for a study of metastatic and nonmetastatic thyroid tumors (dated by TCRdb to the early 2020s). A note on the overall study: The researchers compared repertoires between peripheral blood samples and tumor or nodule tissue samples from patients with malignant or benign thyroid disease. General findings and caveats noted by the study authors: In both blood and tumor samples, malignant tumors were reported to have significantly higher TCR beta diversity than benign nodules.

The germline V gene encodes CDR1 LGHNA and CDR2 YNFKEQ. V loses 0 bases, J loses 5 bases, and the germline ends lie 16 bases apart. The CDR3 measures 16 amino acids from cysteine to phenylalanine. Only the CDR3 part of the read is kept: 48 bases, read in frame from the first base. No treatment had been received by any patient before thyroid surgery. Patient clinical samples collected from the early 2010s to the late 2010s were retrospectively analysed using T-cell receptor beta sequencing. This clone has at least ten counts. This receptor's antigen is unknown. Qualities for individual bases were not recorded, and no much larger clone is one base off. Libraries were prepared through PCR. The sequencer was an Illumina HiSeq 4000. High-throughput sequencing was used to profile the CDR3 region of the TCR beta-chain in every patient. On the study's bioinformatics: Drawing on CDR3 differences between clinicopathological groups, the researchers built a classifier meant to tell apart patients with distant-metastatic papillary thyroid cancer. The Shannon index was used to measure repertoire diversity, and the Morisita-Horn index was used to measure how similar tumor and blood repertoires were. Using fastp trimming at Q25 and MiXCR clonotype assembly, TCRdb reanalyzed the public sequencing data and kept in-frame beta chains. For this entry, the V and J calls and clone size follow TCRdb and not the study's own pipeline. The sample profile shows 35,000 to 40,000 clones; under 30% of them were found once. The top ten hold approximately 11% of the sample.

Sequencing input: blood. Recombination linked TRBV4-2 to TRBJ2-5; 6 matching bases give a weak D call of TRBD2. The receptor comes from a male donor with papillary thyroid cancer or a benign thyroid nodule (not recorded which). Some clones in this sample may be carry-over from other donors' samples. Here the CDR3 is given as CASSQEGLPGRETQYF. The DNA sequence is given as TGTGCCAGCAGCCAAGAAGGACTACCGGGCCGGGAGACCCAGTACTTC.